This T cell receptor (beta chain) derives from a study of regulatory T cells in long-lasting Graves disease. Turning to this clonotype: Because the CDR3 is missing its conserved closing phenylalanine or tryptophan, this is likely a read error.

Trimming removed 5 bases from V and 3 bases from J, with 17 bases in between. This CDR3 contains 16 residues. Germline V gene lookup returns CDR1 MNHEY and CDR2 SVGEGT. To make TCR beta libraries, researchers used iRepertoire HTBI primers and Arm-PCR of CDR3 regions. MiXCR was run by TCRdb on the multiplex PCR reads, yielding one entry per CDR3 protein. This table holds hundreds of thousands of distinct CDR3 sequences, under 25% found once. Time point noted: persistent/refractory GD, antithyroid drugs over 5 years with positive TRAb. Scientists built the TCR library using RNA that was extracted from PBMCs. Clinicians diagnosed Graves' disease using American Thyroid Association guidelines.

The input for sequencing was peripheral blood mononuclear cells (PBMCs), taken when the disease was refractory, from a patient treated with antithyroid drugs. The chain recombines TRBV6-2 or TRBV6-3 with TRBJ1-5; perhaps TRBD1 as D (5 bases). The receptor was isolated from a female donor with Graves disease. In nucleotides, the CDR3 is TGTGCCAGCAGTAAGGGGAGGGGCGGAAACAATCAGCCCCAGCATCTT. The encoded protein is CASSKGRGGNNQPQHL.